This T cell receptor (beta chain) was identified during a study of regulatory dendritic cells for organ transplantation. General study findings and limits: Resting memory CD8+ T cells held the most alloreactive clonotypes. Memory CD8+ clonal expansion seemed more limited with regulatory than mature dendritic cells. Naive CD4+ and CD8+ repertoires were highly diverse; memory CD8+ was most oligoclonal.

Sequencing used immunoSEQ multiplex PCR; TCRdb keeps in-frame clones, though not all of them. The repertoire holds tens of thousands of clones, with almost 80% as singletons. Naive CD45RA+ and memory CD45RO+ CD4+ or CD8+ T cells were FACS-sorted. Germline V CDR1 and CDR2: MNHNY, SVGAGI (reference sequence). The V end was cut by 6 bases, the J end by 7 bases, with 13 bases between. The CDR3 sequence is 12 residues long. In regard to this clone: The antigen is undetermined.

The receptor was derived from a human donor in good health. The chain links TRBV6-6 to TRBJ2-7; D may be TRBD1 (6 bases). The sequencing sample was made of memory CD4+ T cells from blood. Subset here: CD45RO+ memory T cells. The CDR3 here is CASRQGGQEQYF. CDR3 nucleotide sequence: TGTGCCAGCAGACAAGGGGGTCAAGAGCAGTACTTC.